Listed below are T cell receptor beta chains from one sample, sequenced in a study of cytomegalovirus exposure and HLA in healthy donors. Using immunoSEQ multiplex PCR, the repertoire was profiled, and TCRdb retains in-frame clones only, with some absent. The table has 150,000 to 200,000 clones, more than 70% seen once. Material: PBMCs. Receptors were obtained from a male donor in good health and CMV-seronegative. Both conserved end residues are part of each CDR3. Clone size appears in some rows only: once, few, many, or a class for an expanded clone.

V: TRBV7-8
size: NA
J: TRBJ1-1
CDR3: CASSPETGNTEAFF

V: TRBV19
size: NA
J: TRBJ2-2
CDR3: CASNGLAANTGELFF

V: TRBV9
size: NA
J: TRBJ1-1
CDR3: CASSVEGGTQTEAFF

V: TRBV6-4
size: NA
J: TRBJ2-3
CDR3: CASSEATSGTDTQYF

V: TRBV18
size: NA
J: TRBJ1-1
CDR3: CASSRQGVGDTEAFF

V: TRBV28
size: NA
J: TRBJ2-5
CDR3: CASTPFSGRETQYF

V: TRBV4-1
size: NA
J: TRBJ2-7
CDR3: CASSQEWQTYEQYF

V: TRBV9
size: NA
J: TRBJ2-3
CDR3: CASSASGGTSTDTQYF

V: TRBV4-1
size: once
J: TRBJ2-3
CDR3: CASSQDIRRASPQDTQYF

V: TRBV6-5
size: few
J: TRBJ1-2
CDR3: CASKETGSYGYTF

V: TRBV5-1
size: NA
J: TRBJ2-4
CDR3: CASSLETGWDIQYF

V: TRBV4-2
size: NA
J: TRBJ2-7
CDR3: CASSQDSSGAPYEQYF

V: TRBV18
size: few
J: TRBJ2-1
CDR3: CASSLRAGVSYNEQFF

V: TRBV7-9
size: NA
J: NA
CDR3: CASSDRDRASYEQYF

V: TRBV7-2
size: NA
J: TRBJ2-3
CDR3: CASSFPGTSGSLGTQYF

V: TRBV28
size: NA
J: TRBJ2-7
CDR3: CASSTPTSGSPEQYF

V: TRBV4-3
size: few
J: TRBJ1-1
CDR3: CASSQVAFGGAFF